Below, 9 T cell receptor beta chains from the same sample are listed, as sequenced in a study of blood T cells in healthy people across ages (dated by TCRdb to between 2015 and 2016). The library was prepared using 5' RACE. This sample was sequenced with an Illumina HiSeq 2500. A second PCR of 7 to 11 cycles was performed with a sample-barcoded 5' primer and a J-beta primer mix. The public reads were quality trimmed at Q25 with fastp and then assembled into clones with MiXCR by TCRdb, keeping productive beta chains. Each CDR3 protein gets just one entry, which takes the most common genes and DNA from the rows behind it. The sample table records around 670,000 distinct CDR3 sequences; roughly 30% of these occur just once. The ten most abundant clones make up 15% to 19% of the sample. What was sequenced was blood. These receptors were collected from a woman aged 80 or older in good health.

The rearrangement links TRBV13 to TRBJ2-2; D may correspond to TRBD1 or TRBD2 (5 bases each). The CDR3 contains 17 residues. Germline loops: CDR1 PRHDT, CDR2 FYEKMQ (reference sequence). Trimming took off 5 bases at V and 1 base at J, with 17 bases between the two ends. CDR3 bases: TGTGCCAGCAGCCCACCCCGGGACCGAGGGAACACCGGGGAGCTGTTTTTT. Translating it yields CASSPPRDRGNTGELFF.

This clonotype has more than one count but fewer than ten. The genes are TRBV20-1 and TRBJ2-4; 11 bases match TRBD2. The CDR3 is 14 amino acids. Germline loops: CDR1 DFQATT, CDR2 SNEGSKA (reference sequence). V lost 6 bases to trimming and J lost 8 bases; unmatched junction nucleotides: 9. The DNA for the CDR3 is TGCAGTGCAGTAGCGGGGGGGCGGGAAGACATTCAGTACTTC. This encodes CSAVAGGREDIQYF.

In this sample, this clonotype turned up many times. This chain links TRBV20-1 with TRBJ2-7, with D perhaps assigned TRBD1 or TRBD2 (5 bases each). Germline V gene lookup returns CDR1 DFQATT and CDR2 SNEGSKA (reference sequence). Deletions cut 7 bases from V and 4 bases from J, with 14 bases between. This CDR3 spans 12 amino acids. This chain's CDR3 is CSVSGPAYEQYF. The CDR3 region has the DNA TGCAGTGTCTCGGGACCAGCTTACGAGCAGTACTTC.

The chain carries TRBV24-1 and TRBJ1-5; the D gene is possibly TRBD1 (5 bases). V was shortened by 0 bases and J by 4 bases, with 12 bases between the two germline ends. CDR1 is KGHDR and CDR2 is SFDVKD in the germline V gene. The CDR3 length is 16 residues. The CDR3 loop reads CATSDLGGGPNQPQHF. The CDR3, as DNA: TGTGCCACCAGTGATTTGGGCGGGGGTCCGAATCAGCCCCAGCATTTT.

This clonotype was seen only once. This chain uses TRBV10-1 with TRBJ2-7; D is perhaps TRBD1 or TRBD2 (5 bases each). This CDR3 spans 15 amino acids. CDR1 WNHNN and CDR2 SYGVQD come from the germline V gene (reference sequence). The germline V and J ends were trimmed by 5 bases and 0 bases, with 14 bases remaining between them. The CDR3 DNA reads TGCGCCAGCAGTATGAGGGCAGGGAGCTCCTACGAGCAGTACTTC. This codes for CASSMRAGSSYEQYF.

This clonotype has at least ten counts. The chain is built from TRBV11-2 and TRBJ2-1, with 11 bases aligning to TRBD2. Germline values: CDR1 SGHAT, CDR2 FQNNGV. V lost 4 bases and J lost 3; bases outside the gene matches: 5. The CDR3 covers 16 residues. The CDR3: CASSSRLAGNYNEQFF. CDR3 DNA: TGTGCCAGCAGCTCCAGACTAGCGGGGAACTACAATGAGCAGTTCTTC.

V usage is TRBV2 and J usage is TRBJ1-2, with a weak D call TRBD1 (5 bases). V was clipped by 5 bases and J by 4 bases, with 11 bases between them. The CDR3 extends over 13 amino acids. Germline-derived CDR1 and CDR2 are SNHLY and FYNNEI. CDR3 amino acids: CASSRQPSYGYTF. In DNA form, the CDR3 reads TGTGCCAGCAGTCGACAGCCCTCCTATGGCTACACCTTC.

The V and J genes are TRBV7-3 and TRBJ2-3; D uncertain. V gave up 2 bases and J gave up 0 bases, with 9 bases separating them. Germline values: CDR1 SGHTA, CDR2 FQGTGA. The CDR3 length is 15 residues. The CDR3 nucleotides are TGTGCCAGCAGCTTACGAAATCCTAGCACAGATACGCAGTATTTT. Translating it yields CASSLRNPSTDTQYF.

In the case of this clonotype: A much larger clonotype is one base distant, so this may be a read error. The J gene is TRBJ2-7, the V gene TRBV10-3; 9 positions match TRBD1. Germline V gives CDR1 ENHRY, CDR2 SYGVKD. The V segment lost 7 bases and the J segment 7 bases; nucleotides outside the gene matches: 11. This CDR3 is built from 14 residues. CDR3 residues: CAIKRDRESGEQYF. CDR3 nucleotides: TGTGCCATCAAGAGGGACAGGGAGAGTGGGGAGCAGTACTTC.